Listed below are T cell receptor beta chains from one sample, sequenced in a study of neurological immune-mediated disorders. In TCRdb, the 5' RACE reads were re-called with MiXCR into one record per CDR3 protein. Of about 33,000 distinct CDR3 sequences in the sample, less than 1.6% are singletons; the top ten hold around 9%. Material: PBMCs. The receptors were sampled from a woman aged 25 to 39 with multiple sclerosis. Both conserved end residues are part of each CDR3. D genes are given only for firm matches. Where a row states a size, it is once, few, many or the class of an expanded clone; other rows omit it.

v_call	j_call	d_call	clone_size	cdr3_nt	cdr3_aa
TRBV12-3/TRBV12-4	TRBJ1-3	NA	few	TGTGCCAGCAGGGCCGGAAACACCATATATTTT	CASRAGNTIYF
TRBV6-5	TRBJ2-7	TRBD2	many	TGTGCCAGCAGGCCCGGGACTAGGAGCTCCTACGAGCAGTACTTC	CASRPGTRSSYEQYF
TRBV10-3	TRBJ1-1	NA	many	TGTGCCATCAGCCCCAATACCGGCCAGGGGACCCATGAAGCTTTCTTT	CAISPNTGQGTHEAFF
TRBV14	TRBJ2-2	TRBD1	many	TGTGCCAGCAGCCAAGTTACAGGGGGAACCGGGGAGCTGTTTTTT	CASSQVTGGTGELFF
TRBV7-9	TRBJ2-1	TRBD1	many	TGTGCCAGCCTAATGGCCGGGACAGGGTGGAATGAGCAGTTCTTC	CASLMAGTGWNEQFF
TRBV11-2	TRBJ2-2	NA	many	TGTGCCAGCAGCTTGAAGGGAATGGCCACCGGGGAGCTGTTTTTT	CASSLKGMATGELFF
TRBV9	TRBJ1-3	TRBD1	many	TGTGCCAGCAGCGTAGGGACAGGGGGCGTCGGCTCTGGAAACACCATATATTTT	CASSVGTGGVGSGNTIYF
TRBV15	TRBJ2-7	TRBD2	many	TGTGCCACCAGAAACAGCGGGGGCTACGAGCAGTACTTC	CATRNSGGYEQYF
TRBV5-1	TRBJ2-7	NA	medium-sized	TGCGCCAGCAGCGAGGGCCCAGGTTTTACCTACGAGCAGTACTTC	CASSEGPGFTYEQYF
TRBV20-1	TRBJ2-1	NA	many	TGCAGTGCTAGTGGGCTACACAACGACTACAATGAGCAGTTCTTC	CSASGLHNDYNEQFF
TRBV5-4	TRBJ2-3	TRBD2	many	TGTGCCAGCAGCATAGCGGGACGGAACACAGATACGCAGTATTTT	CASSIAGRNTDTQYF
TRBV9	TRBJ1-2	NA	many	TGTGCCAGCAGCGTAGAGGCAGTTAACTATGGCTACACCTTC	CASSVEAVNYGYTF
TRBV5-1	TRBJ1-5	TRBD1	many	TGCGCCAGCAGCTTGGATTCAGGGGGCCTTCAGCCCCAGCATTTT	CASSLDSGGLQPQHF
TRBV27	TRBJ1-2	TRBD1	many	TGTGCCAGCAGTTTAGGGACAGACATCTATGGCTACACCTTC	CASSLGTDIYGYTF
TRBV5-8	TRBJ2-4	NA	many	TGTGCCAGCAGCCAGGGACTTTTCACTCAGTACTTC	CASSQGLFTQYF
TRBV5-1	TRBJ2-7	TRBD2	many	TGCGCCAGCAGCTTGGCCCGCCCGGCGGGGGGGCGCTCCGAGCAGTACTTC	CASSLARPAGGRSEQYF
TRBV7-9	TRBJ2-5	NA	NA	TGTGCCAGCAGCTTACCACGGGTTGGGAAACAAGAGACCCAGTACTTC	CASSLPRVGKQETQYF
TRBV6-4	TRBJ2-3	TRBD2	few	TGTGCCAGCAGTGACTCGACTAGCGGGGGATTAGATACGCAGTATTTT	CASSDSTSGGLDTQYF
TRBV7-3	TRBJ1-1	NA	many	TGTGCCAGCAGCTTATTCGGGGGAGGGGGCACTGAAGCTTTCTTT	CASSLFGGGGTEAFF
TRBV10-1	TRBJ2-3	NA	many	TGCGCCAGCAGGGCCCAGGGTGGCACAGATACGCAGTATTTT	CASRAQGGTDTQYF
TRBV9	TRBJ2-3	TRBD1	medium-sized	TGTGCCAGCAGCGGAGAGGGACAGAGCACAGATACGCAGTATTTT	CASSGEGQSTDTQYF
TRBV6-6	TRBJ2-5	TRBD1	many	TGTGCCAGCAGTTACCAGGGACAGGGGACGGAGACCCAGTACTTC	CASSYQGQGTETQYF
TRBV7-6	TRBJ1-1	NA	many	TGTGCCAGCAGCTTAGGTCAGGGGATGAACACTGAAGCTTTCTTT	CASSLGQGMNTEAFF
TRBV6-5	TRBJ2-7	TRBD1	many	TGTGCCAGCAGTGACGTGGGACAGGGGGTTGATGAGCAGTACTTC	CASSDVGQGVDEQYF
TRBV7-2	TRBJ2-7	NA	many	TGTGCCAGCAGCTCCCGCCCGGGACTGACCTCATACGAGCAGTACTTC	CASSSRPGLTSYEQYF
TRBV20-1	TRBJ2-3	TRBD2	many	TGCAGTGCTAGAGCAGGACTAGCGGGGATTTCGGGCACAGATACGCAGTATTTT	CSARAGLAGISGTDTQYF
TRBV12-3/TRBV12-4	TRBJ1-5	NA	many	TGTGCCAGCAGTTTAGCGCTAAGGGGGGATCAGCCCCAGCATTTT	CASSLALRGDQPQHF
TRBV18	TRBJ1-4	NA	few	TGTGCCAGCTCACCACTCTGGACGGACGCCTCTGGAAAACTGTTTTTT	CASSPLWTDASGKLFF
TRBV9	TRBJ2-7	NA	many	TGTGCCAGCAGCGGAGGCAGGGCGCCCTACGAGCAGTACTTC	CASSGGRAPYEQYF
TRBV20-1	TRBJ1-6	NA	many	TGCAGTGCTAGAGATGGGGTAGGAGGGTTTAATTCACCCCTCCACTTT	CSARDGVGGFNSPLHF
TRBV9	TRBJ2-7	NA	many	TGTGCCAGCAGCCTCCGACTGTACGAGCAGTACTTC	CASSLRLYEQYF
TRBV25-1	TRBJ1-5	NA	many	TGTGCCAGCAGTGTGGGTGGAAGCAATCAGCCCCAGCATTTT	CASSVGGSNQPQHF
TRBV3-1	TRBJ1-2	NA	many	TGTGCCAGCAGCCAGGTCAGATCCTATGGCTACACCTTC	CASSQVRSYGYTF
TRBV7-2	TRBJ1-4	NA	many	TGTGCCAGCAGCTCCCGACAGCGGCTGTTTTTT	CASSSRQRLFF
TRBV24-1	TRBJ2-1	NA	many	TGTGCCACCGCGATTGCGGGTTACGATGAGCAGTTCTTC	CATAIAGYDEQFF
TRBV15	TRBJ1-2	NA	many	TGTGCCACCAGCAGAGATGTCGGCTTCTATGGCTACACCTTC	CATSRDVGFYGYTF
TRBV9	TRBJ2-3	TRBD2	many	TGTGCCAGCAGCACCTTTCCGGGACTAGCGGTCACAGATACGCAGTATTTT	CASSTFPGLAVTDTQYF
TRBV5-6	TRBJ1-2	NA	few	TGTGCCAGCAGCTTGAGCAGGTCCTATGGCTACACCTTC	CASSLSRSYGYTF
TRBV3-1	TRBJ2-1	NA	many	TGTGCCAGCAGCCAAGGGGCCGGGATGTCCGGGATCCGGGAGCAGTTCTTC	CASSQGAGMSGIREQFF
TRBV29-1	TRBJ2-1	NA	medium-sized	TGCAGCGTGGATTTAGGTCAGTTCCACCCACTAGTCTTC	CSVDLGQFHPLVF